This TCR beta chain came from a study of memory CD4+ T cells and cytomegalovirus serostatus. Single viable CD3+CD4+CD8-CD45RO+ cells were sorted as the memory CD4+ T cells. Points from the study as a whole: The CMV-associated TCR signature appears largely within the CD4+ memory repertoire.

This clone was seen just once. What it recognizes is unknown. Germline lookup yields CDR1 MNHEY and CDR2 SVGAGI. The CDR3 is made up of 14 amino acids. The germline V and J ends were trimmed by 6 bases and 2 bases, with 13 bases remaining between them. Sequencing used immunoSEQ multiplex PCR; TCRdb keeps in-frame clones, though not all of them. Among just over 40,000 clones listed, around 75% were seen once. The clonotype was recovered from an adult in good health and CMV-seronegative. The rearrangement links TRBV6-5 to TRBJ1-2, with a possible D match to TRBD1 (5 bases). Sequencing used memory CD4+ T cells from blood. CDR3 sequence (DNA): TGTGCCAGCAGCCCAGGGAAAACGAACTATGGCTACACCTTC. Translating it yields CASSPGKTNYGYTF.